The clone carrying this T cell receptor beta chain was counted only a few times. Original processing methods: Quantification of nucleated cells was approximated via reference gene primer amplification. Assay: immunoSEQ multiplex PCR; the TCRdb copy retains only in-frame clones and omits some. Clonal size and the V and J genes are those of that table, whereas D and trimming came from the DNA. The table lists under 450,000 clones, about nine tenths of them singletons. The data were taken from a study of blood T cell repertoires in COVID-19. About the research overall: Donors in the United States, Italy and Spain gave samples during acute or convalescent COVID-19.

The CDR3 consists of 14 residues. The trim removed 4 bases at V and 6 bases at J, leaving 8 bases unmatched. Germline CDR1 LGHDT, CDR2 YNNKEL (reference sequence). Exposed enrollees encountered a COVID-19 case at some point within 2 weeks before study entry. The V gene is TRBV3-1 (or the pseudogene TRBV3-2), the J gene TRBJ1-1; 7 bases are a match to TRBD1. The clonotype was recovered from a woman in her forties who had been exposed to COVID-19. Sequenced input: PBMCs or T cells enriched from blood (not recorded which). The CDR3 region has the DNA TGTGCCAGCAGCCCCACAGGGGAAAGGGCTGAAGCTTTCTTT. It codes for CASSPTGERAEAFF.